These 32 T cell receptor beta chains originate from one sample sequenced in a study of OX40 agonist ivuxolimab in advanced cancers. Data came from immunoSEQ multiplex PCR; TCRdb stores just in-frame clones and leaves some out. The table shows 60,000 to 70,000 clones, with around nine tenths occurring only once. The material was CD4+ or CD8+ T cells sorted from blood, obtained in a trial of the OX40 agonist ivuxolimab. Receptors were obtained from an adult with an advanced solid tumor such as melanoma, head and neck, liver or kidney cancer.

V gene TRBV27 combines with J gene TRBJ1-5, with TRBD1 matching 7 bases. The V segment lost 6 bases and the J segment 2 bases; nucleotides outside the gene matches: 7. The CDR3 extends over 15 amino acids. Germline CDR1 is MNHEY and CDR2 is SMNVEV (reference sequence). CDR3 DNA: TGTGCCAGCAGATACAGGGGTGAGGGCAATCAGCCCCAGCATTTT. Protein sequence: CASRYRGEGNQPQHF.

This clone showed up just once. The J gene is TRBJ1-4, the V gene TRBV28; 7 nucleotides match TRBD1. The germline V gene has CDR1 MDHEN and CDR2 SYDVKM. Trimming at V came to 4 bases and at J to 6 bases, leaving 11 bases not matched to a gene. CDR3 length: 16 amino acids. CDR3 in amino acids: CASSSNLGTAHEKLFF. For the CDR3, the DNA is TGTGCCAGCAGTTCTAACTTAGGGACAGCTCATGAAAAACTGTTTTTT.

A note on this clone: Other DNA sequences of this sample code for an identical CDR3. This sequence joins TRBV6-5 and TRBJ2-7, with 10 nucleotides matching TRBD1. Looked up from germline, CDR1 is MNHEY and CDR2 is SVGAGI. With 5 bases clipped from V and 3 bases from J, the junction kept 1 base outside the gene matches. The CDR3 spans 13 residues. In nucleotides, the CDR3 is TGTGCCAGCAGTCGGGACAGGGGCTACGAGCAGTACTTC. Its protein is CASSRDRGYEQYF.

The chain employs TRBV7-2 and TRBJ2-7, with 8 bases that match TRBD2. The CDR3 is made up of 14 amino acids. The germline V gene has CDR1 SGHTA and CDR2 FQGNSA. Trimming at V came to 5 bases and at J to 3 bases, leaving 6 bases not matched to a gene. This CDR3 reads CASSTGLVNYEQYF. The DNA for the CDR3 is TGTGCCAGCAGCACGGGACTAGTCAACTACGAGCAGTACTTC.

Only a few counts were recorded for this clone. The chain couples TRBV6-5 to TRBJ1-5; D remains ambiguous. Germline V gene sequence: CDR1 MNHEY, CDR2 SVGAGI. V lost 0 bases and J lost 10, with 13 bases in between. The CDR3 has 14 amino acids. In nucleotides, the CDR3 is TGTGCCAGCAGTTACTCGAGGGATCCTGGCCCCCAGCATTTT. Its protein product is CASSYSRDPGPQHF.

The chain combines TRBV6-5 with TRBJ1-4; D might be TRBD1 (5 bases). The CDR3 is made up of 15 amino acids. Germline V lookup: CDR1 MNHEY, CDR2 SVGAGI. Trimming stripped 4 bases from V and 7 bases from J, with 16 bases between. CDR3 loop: CASSSQLVGGEKLFF. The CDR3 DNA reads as TGTGCCAGCAGTTCACAGTTGGTGGGGGGTGAAAAACTGTTTTTT.

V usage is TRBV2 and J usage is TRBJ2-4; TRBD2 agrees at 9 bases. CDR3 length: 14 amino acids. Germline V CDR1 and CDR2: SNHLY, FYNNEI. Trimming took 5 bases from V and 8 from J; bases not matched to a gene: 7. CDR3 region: CASSTSGQVYIQYF. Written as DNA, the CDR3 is TGTGCCAGCAGTACTAGCGGGCAGGTTTACATTCAGTACTTC.

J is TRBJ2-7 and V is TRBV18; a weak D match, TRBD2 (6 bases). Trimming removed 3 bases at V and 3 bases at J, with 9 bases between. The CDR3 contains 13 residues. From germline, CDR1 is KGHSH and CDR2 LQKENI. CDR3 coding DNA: TGTGCCAGCTCACCGGGACTGGGCTACGAGCAGTACTTC. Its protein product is CASSPGLGYEQYF.

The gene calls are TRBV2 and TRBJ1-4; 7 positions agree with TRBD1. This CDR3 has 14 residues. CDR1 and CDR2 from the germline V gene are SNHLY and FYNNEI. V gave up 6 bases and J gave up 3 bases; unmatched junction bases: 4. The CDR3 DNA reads TGTGCCAGCAGGGCGGGACAGTCTAATGAAAAACTGTTTTTT. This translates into CASRAGQSNEKLFF.

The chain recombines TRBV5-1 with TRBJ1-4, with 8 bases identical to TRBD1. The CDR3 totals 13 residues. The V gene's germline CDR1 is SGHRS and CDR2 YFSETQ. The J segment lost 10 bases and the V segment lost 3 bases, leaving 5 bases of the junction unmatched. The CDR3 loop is CASSSTGAGKLFF. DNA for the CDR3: TGCGCCAGCAGCTCGACAGGGGCGGGAAAACTGTTTTTT.

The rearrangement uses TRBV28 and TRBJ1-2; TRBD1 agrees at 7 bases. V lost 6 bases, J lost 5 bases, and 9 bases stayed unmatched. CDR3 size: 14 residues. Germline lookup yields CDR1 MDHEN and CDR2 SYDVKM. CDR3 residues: CASRATGVLYGYTF. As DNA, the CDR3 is TGTGCCAGCAGGGCCACAGGGGTATTGTATGGCTACACCTTC.

As DNA, the CDR3 is TGTGCCAGCAGCTTAGGATGGACAGGGGGTGGAGGCTACACCTTC. Residues: CASSLGWTGGGGYTF. The J gene is TRBJ1-2, the V gene TRBV7-9; 10 bases line up with TRBD1. Germline V lookup: CDR1 SEHNR, CDR2 FQNEAQ (reference sequence). V shed 1 base and J 8 bases; nucleotides not matched to a gene: 7. The CDR3 length is 15 residues.

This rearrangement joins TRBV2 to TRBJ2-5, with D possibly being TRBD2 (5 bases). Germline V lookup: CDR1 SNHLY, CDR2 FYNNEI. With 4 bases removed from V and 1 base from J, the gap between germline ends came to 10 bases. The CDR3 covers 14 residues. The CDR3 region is CASSGRTGQETQYF. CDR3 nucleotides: TGTGCCAGCAGTGGGAGGACTGGCCAAGAGACCCAGTACTTC.

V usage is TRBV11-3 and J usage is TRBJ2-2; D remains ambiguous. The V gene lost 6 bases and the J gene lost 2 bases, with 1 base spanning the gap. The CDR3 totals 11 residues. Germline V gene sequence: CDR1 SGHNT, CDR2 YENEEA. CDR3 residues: CASRNTGELFF. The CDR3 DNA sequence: TGTGCCAGCAGAAACACCGGGGAGCTGTTTTTT. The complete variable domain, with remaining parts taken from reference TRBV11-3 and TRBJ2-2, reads EAGVVQSPRYKIIEKKQPVAFWCNPISGHNTLYWYLQNLGQGPELLIRYENEEAVDDSQLPKDRFSAERLKGVDSTLKIQPAELGDSAVYLCASRNTGELFFGEGSRLTVL.

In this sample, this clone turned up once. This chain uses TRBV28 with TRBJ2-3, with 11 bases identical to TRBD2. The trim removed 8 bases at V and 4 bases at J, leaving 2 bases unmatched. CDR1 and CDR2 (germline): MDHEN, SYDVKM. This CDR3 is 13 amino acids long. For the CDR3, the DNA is TGTGCCAGCCGACTAGCGGGGTCAGATACGCAGTATTTT. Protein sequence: CASRLAGSDTQYF. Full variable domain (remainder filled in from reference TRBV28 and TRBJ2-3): DVKVTQSSRYLVKRTGEKVFLECVQDMDHENMFWYRQDPGLGLRLIYFSYDVKMKEKGDIPEGYSVSREKKERFSLILESASTNQTSMYLCASRLAGSDTQYFGPGTRLTVL.

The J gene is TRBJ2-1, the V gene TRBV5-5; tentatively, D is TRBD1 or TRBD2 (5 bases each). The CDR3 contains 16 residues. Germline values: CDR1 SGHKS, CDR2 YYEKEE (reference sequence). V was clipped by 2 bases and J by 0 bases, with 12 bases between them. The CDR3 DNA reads TGTGCCAGCAGCTTAGGGACGCCAAGCTCCTACAATGAGCAGTTCTTC. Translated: CASSLGTPSSYNEQFF.

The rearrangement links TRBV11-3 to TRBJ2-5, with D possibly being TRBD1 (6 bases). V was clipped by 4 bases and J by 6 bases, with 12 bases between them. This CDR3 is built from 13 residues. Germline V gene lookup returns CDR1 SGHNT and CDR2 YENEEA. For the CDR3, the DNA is TGTGCCAGCAGCTCGGAGAGGGGGAAGACCCAGTACTTC. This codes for CASSSERGKTQYF.

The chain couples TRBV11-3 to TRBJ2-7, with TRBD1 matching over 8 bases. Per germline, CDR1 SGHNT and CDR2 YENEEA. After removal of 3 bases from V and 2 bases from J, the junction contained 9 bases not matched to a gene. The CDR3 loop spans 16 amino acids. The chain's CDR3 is CASSFGRDRRTYEQYF. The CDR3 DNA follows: TGTGCCAGCAGCTTCGGCCGGGACAGGCGGACCTACGAGCAGTACTTC.

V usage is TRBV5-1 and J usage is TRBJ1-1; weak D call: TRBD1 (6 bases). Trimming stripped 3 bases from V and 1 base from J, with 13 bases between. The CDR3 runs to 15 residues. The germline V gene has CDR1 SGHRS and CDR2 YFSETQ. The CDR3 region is CASSSGGSWNTEAFF. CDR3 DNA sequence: TGCGCCAGCAGCTCTGGGGGCTCGTGGAACACTGAAGCTTTCTTT. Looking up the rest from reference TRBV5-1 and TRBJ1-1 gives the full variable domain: KAGVTQTPRYLIKTRGQQVTLSCSPISGHRSVSWYQQTPGQGLQFLFEYFSETQRNKGNFPGRFSGRQFSNSRSEMNVSTLELGDSALYLCASSSGGSWNTEAFFGQGTRLTVV.

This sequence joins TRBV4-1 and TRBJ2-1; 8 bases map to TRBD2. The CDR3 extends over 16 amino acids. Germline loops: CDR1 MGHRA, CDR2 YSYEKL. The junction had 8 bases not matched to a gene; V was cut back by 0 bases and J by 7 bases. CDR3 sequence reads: CASSQDKRERSNEQFF. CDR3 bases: TGCGCCAGCAGCCAAGATAAGCGGGAGCGCTCTAATGAGCAGTTCTTC.

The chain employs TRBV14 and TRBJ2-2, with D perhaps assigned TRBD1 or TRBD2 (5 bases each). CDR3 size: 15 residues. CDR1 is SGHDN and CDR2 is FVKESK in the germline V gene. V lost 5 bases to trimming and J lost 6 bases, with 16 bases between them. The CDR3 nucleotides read TGTGCCAGCAGCGGCCAAATTTTGGGGGCCGGGGAGCTGTTTTTT. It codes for CASSGQILGAGELFF.

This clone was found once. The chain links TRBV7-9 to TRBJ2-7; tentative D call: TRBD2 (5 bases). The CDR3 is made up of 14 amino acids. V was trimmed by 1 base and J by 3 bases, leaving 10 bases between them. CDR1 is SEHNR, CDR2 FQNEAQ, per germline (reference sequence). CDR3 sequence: CASSLGSGLYEQYF. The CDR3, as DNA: TGTGCCAGCAGCTTAGGCAGCGGCCTCTACGAGCAGTACTTC. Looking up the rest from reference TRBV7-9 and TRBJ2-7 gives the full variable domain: DTGVSQNPRHKITKRGQNVTFRCDPISEHNRLYWYRQTLGQGPEFLTYFQNEAQLEKSRLLSDRFSAERPKGSFSTLEIQRTEQGDSAMYLCASSLGSGLYEQYFGPGTRLTVT.

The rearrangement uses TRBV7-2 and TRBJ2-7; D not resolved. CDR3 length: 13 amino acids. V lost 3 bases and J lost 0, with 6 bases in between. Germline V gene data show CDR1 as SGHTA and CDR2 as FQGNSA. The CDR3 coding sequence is TGTGCCAGCAGCTTTGGCTACTCCTACGAGCAGTACTTC. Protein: CASSFGYSYEQYF.

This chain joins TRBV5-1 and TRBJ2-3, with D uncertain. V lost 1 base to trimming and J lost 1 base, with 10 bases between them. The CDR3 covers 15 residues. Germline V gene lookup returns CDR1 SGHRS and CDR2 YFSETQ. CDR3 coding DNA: TGCGCCAGCAGCTTGTGGGGAAGCGGCACAGATACGCAGTATTTT. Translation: CASSLWGSGTDTQYF.

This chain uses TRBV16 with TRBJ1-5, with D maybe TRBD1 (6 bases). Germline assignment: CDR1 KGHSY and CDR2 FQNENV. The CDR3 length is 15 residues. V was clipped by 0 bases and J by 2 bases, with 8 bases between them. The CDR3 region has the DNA TGTGCCAGCAGCCAATCACCAGGGGGCAATCAGCCCCAGCATTTT. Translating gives CASSQSPGGNQPQHF.

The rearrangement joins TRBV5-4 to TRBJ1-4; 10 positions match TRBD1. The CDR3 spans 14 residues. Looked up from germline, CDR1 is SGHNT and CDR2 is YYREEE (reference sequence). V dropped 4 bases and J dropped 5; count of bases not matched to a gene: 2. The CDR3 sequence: CASSPDRGNEKLFF. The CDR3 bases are TGTGCCAGCAGCCCGGACAGGGGGAATGAAAAACTGTTTTTT.

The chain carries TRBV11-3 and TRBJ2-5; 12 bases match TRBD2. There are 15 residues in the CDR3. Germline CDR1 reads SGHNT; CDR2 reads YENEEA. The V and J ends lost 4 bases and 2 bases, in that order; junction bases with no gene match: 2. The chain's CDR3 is CASSSGLAGQETQYF. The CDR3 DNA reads TGTGCCAGCAGCTCGGGACTAGCGGGTCAAGAGACCCAGTACTTC.

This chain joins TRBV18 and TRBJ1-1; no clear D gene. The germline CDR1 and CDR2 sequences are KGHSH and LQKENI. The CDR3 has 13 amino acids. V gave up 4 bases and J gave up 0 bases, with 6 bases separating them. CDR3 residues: CASSLSVNTEAFF. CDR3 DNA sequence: TGTGCCAGCTCACTGTCCGTGAACACTGAAGCTTTCTTT.

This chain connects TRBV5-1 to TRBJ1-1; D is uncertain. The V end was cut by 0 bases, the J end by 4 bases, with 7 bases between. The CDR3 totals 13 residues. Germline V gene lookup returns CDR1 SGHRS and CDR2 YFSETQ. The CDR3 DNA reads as TGCGCCAGCAGCTTGGTGACGGCCACTGAAGCTTTCTTT. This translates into CASSLVTATEAFF.

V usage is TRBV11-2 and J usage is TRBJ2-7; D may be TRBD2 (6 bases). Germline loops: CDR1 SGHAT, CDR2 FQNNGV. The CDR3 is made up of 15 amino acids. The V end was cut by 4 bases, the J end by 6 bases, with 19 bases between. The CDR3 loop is CASSSRDSKMGEQYF. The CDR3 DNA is TGTGCCAGCAGCTCCCGGGACTCTAAAATGGGCGAGCAGTACTTC.

The CDR3, as DNA: TGTGCCAGCAGCTTGCGAGTGACTGAAGCTTTCTTT. This codes for CASSLRVTEAFF. The chain is built from TRBV7-2 and TRBJ1-1; D unclear. This CDR3 is 12 amino acids long. V was shortened by 3 bases and J by 5 bases, with 7 bases between the two germline ends. CDR1 is SGHTA, CDR2 FQGNSA, per germline.

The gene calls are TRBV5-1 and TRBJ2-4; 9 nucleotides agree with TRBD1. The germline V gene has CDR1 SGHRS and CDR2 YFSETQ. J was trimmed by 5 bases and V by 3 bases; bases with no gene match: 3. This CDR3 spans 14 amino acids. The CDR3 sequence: CASSWGTGQNIQYF. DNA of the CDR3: TGCGCCAGCAGCTGGGGGACAGGGCAAAACATTCAGTACTTC.